A selection of T cell receptor beta chains follows, all from one sample in a study of regulatory T cells in long-lasting Graves disease. From the multiplex PCR reads, TCRdb called clonotypes with MiXCR, one entry per CDR3 protein. The sample shows some 250,000 distinct CDR3 sequences, roughly 18% of them seen only once. These records were also assigned to another study, of T cells in Graves' hyperthyroidism and ophthalmopathy.

The specimen was peripheral blood mononuclear cells (PBMCs), collected at new diagnosis, from a patient treated with antithyroid drugs. These receptors all stem from a woman aged 30 to 39 with Graves disease. Both conserved end residues are part of each CDR3. D genes are given only for firm matches. Size is stated for part of the rows, as once, few or many counts, or as a class when the clone is expanded.

>TRBV29-1|TRBJ2-7|NA|NA
TGCAGCGTTGAAGATCGTGTCGGGGTCTACGAGCAGTACTTC
CSVEDRVGVYEQYF
>TRBV6-2/TRBV6-3|TRBJ1-1|many|NA
TGTGCCAGCAGTCGGACGGTGACGAACACTGAAGCTTTCTTT
CASSRTVTNTEAFF
>TRBV5-1|TRBJ2-6|many|NA
TGCGCCAGCAGTGGGGGGCAATCTGGGGCCAACGTCCTGACTTTC
CASSGGQSGANVLTF
>TRBV5-5|TRBJ2-7|NA|TRBD1
TGTGCCAGCAGCACGGACAGGTCGAAGGGGTCCTACGAGCAGTACTTC
CASSTDRSKGSYEQYF
>TRBV7-8|TRBJ1-5|many|NA
TGTGCCAGCAGCTTACCACCTTACGAGGGAAATCAGCCCCAGCATTTT
CASSLPPYEGNQPQHF
>TRBV7-9|TRBJ2-7|many|NA
TGTGCCAGCAGCTTAGCTAACACGAACGAGCAGTACTTC
CASSLANTNEQYF
>TRBV18|TRBJ2-1|many|NA
TGTGCCAGCTCATCGGACGCCTACAATGAGCAGTTCTTC
CASSSDAYNEQFF
>TRBV11-1|TRBJ1-4|many|NA
TGTGCCAGCAGCGCATACAGGGAGGAGTATGAAAAACTGTTTTTT
CASSAYREEYEKLFF
>TRBV6-1|TRBJ1-1|many|NA
TGTGCCAGCAGTGAGGGCAGAGTGAACACTGAAGCTTTCTTT
CASSEGRVNTEAFF
>TRBV20-1|TRBJ2-7|many|NA
TGCAGTGCTAGTGGAACAGGAACCTACGAGCAGTACTTC
CSASGTGTYEQYF
>TRBV29-1|TRBJ1-1|many|NA
TGCAGCGCCGGGACATCCGAGGCTTTCTTT
CSAGTSEAFF
>TRBV18|TRBJ2-1|many|TRBD2
TGTGCCAGCAGCCGGGGGGGCAATGAGCAGTTCTTC
CASSRGGNEQFF
>TRBV6-1|TRBJ1-1|many|NA
TGTGCCAGCGTTGAAGTGGGGAACACTGAAGCTTTCTTT
CASVEVGNTEAFF
>TRBV7-6|TRBJ1-2|many|TRBD1
TGTGCCAGCAGCTTAGGGGGGACAGGGGGCGATGGCTACACCTTC
CASSLGGTGGDGYTF
>TRBV7-2|TRBJ1-2|NA|NA
TGTGCCAGCAGCTCACAGGGTACTCACTATGGCTACACCTTC
CASSSQGTHYGYTF
>TRBV7-9|TRBJ1-2|many|TRBD1
TGTGCCAGCAGCTTGGGACAGGACTATGGCTACACCTTC
CASSLGQDYGYTF
>TRBV7-8|TRBJ1-3|many|TRBD1
TGTGCCAGCAGCTCCTACAGGGGGTCCACCATATATTTT
CASSSYRGSTIYF
>TRBV15|TRBJ2-1|many|NA
TGTGCCACCAGCAGAGCCGTTGGGGCAGGGAATGAGCAGTTCTTC
CATSRAVGAGNEQFF
>TRBV12-3/TRBV12-4|TRBJ1-5|many|TRBD1
TGTGCCAGCAGTCCAAACAGGGGGCTCAATCAGCCCCAGCATTTT
CASSPNRGLNQPQHF
>TRBV20-1|TRBJ2-1|many|TRBD2
TGCAGTGCTAGCGGCGGGGGGGCCAGTGAGCAGTTCTTC
CSASGGGASEQFF
>TRBV29-1|TRBJ1-2|many|NA
TGCAGCGTTGACGCCGGGACGCCTGCTAACTATGGCTACACCTTC
CSVDAGTPANYGYTF
>TRBV20-1|TRBJ1-1|many|NA
TGCAGTGCCTTCGTCGCAGGGAAGAACACTGAAGCTTTCTTT
CSAFVAGKNTEAFF